This T cell receptor beta chain emerged from a study of blood T cell repertoires in COVID-19. The germline CDR1 and CDR2 sequences are SGHAT and FQNNGV. The CDR3 sequence is 16 residues long. Trimming removed 0 bases at V and 4 bases at J, with 12 bases between. Generated by immunoSEQ multiplex PCR, the TCRdb table keeps only in-frame clones and is missing some. There are about 150,000 clones in the sample; 80% to 90% occur only once, and nearly 10% lies in the top ten. The gene calls are TRBV11-2 and TRBJ1-4; D not certain. This TCR was recovered from a woman in her 50s with acute or convalescent COVID-19. Sequencing used peripheral blood. The CDR3 nucleotides are TGTGCCAGCAGCTTAGATCGAGTTATCAATAATGAAAAACTGTTTTTT. This translates into CASSLDRVINNEKLFF.